Shown below are 31 T cell receptor beta chains from a single sample sequenced in a study of T cell clonotyping in hematopoietic cell transplantation. The assay was immunoSEQ multiplex PCR, and TCRdb's table has in-frame clones only and misses some. The table records approximately 41,000 clones, 85% of them present only once. Time point reported: recipient sample about 28 days before transplant, after cytoreduction. Sequenced material: peripheral blood mononuclear cells, taken before stem cell transplant. The receptors stem from a man aged 55 to 70 with acute myeloid leukemia. Some clones in this sample may be carry-over from other donors' samples.

The chain links TRBV4-1 to TRBJ2-5; no firm D call. V was shortened by 4 bases and J by 2 bases, with 11 bases between the two germline ends. Germline lookup yields CDR1 MGHRA and CDR2 YSYEKL. The length of the CDR3 is 14 residues. In DNA form, the CDR3 reads TGCGCCAGCAGCCGCCTGGCGTGGCAAGAGACCCAGTACTTC. Amino acid sequence: CASSRLAWQETQYF.

This rearrangement joins TRBV4-2 to TRBJ2-7; 10 positions match TRBD2. The germline CDR1 and CDR2 sequences are LGHNA and YNFKEQ. This CDR3 has 15 residues. V lost 0 bases to trimming and J lost 1 base; unmatched junction nucleotides: 0. CDR3 sequence reads: CASSQEAGGSYEQYF. The CDR3 DNA reads as TGTGCCAGCAGCCAAGAAGCGGGGGGGTCCTACGAGCAGTACTTC.

This clone was seen once. The chain employs TRBV5-1 and TRBJ2-3; no clear D gene. The CDR3 runs to 12 residues. Germline CDR1 is SGHRS and CDR2 is YFSETQ. With 1 base removed from V and 0 bases from J, the gap between germline ends came to 0 bases. Here the CDR3 reads CASSLSTDTQYF. CDR3 nucleotides: TGCGCCAGCAGCTTGAGCACAGATACGCAGTATTTT.

V gene TRBV5-4 combines with J gene TRBJ1-1; possibly TRBD1 for D (6 bases). The CDR3 totals 13 residues. The germline gives CDR1 SGHNT, CDR2 YYREEE (reference sequence). V was cut by 4 bases and J by 6 bases, with 13 bases left in between. The CDR3 spells CASSLTGLPEAFF. Here the CDR3 DNA reads TGTGCCAGCAGCCTCACAGGGTTGCCTGAAGCTTTCTTT.

V gene TRBV4-3 combines with J gene TRBJ1-4; 9 nucleotides line up with TRBD1. Germline CDR1 reads LGHNA; CDR2 reads YSLEER. With V trimmed by 0 bases and J by 6 bases, 2 bases remained unmatched. The CDR3 consists of 15 residues. CDR3 sequence (DNA): TGCGCCAGCAGCCAAGATGGGGACAGGGATGAAAAACTGTTTTTT. It is translated as CASSQDGDRDEKLFF.

Only a few counts were recorded for this clone. V usage is TRBV2 and J usage is TRBJ1-2; 8 bases line up with TRBD1. The CDR3 is made up of 15 amino acids. CDR1 SNHLY and CDR2 FYNNEI come from the germline V gene. The V gene end was trimmed by 6 bases and the J gene end by 8 bases; junction bases not matched to a gene: 14. In nucleotides, the CDR3 is TGTGCCAGCAGCATTGACGCTCAGGGGGCGAGGGGCTACACCTTC. Protein sequence: CASSIDAQGARGYTF.

This clone was picked up one time. The rearrangement joins TRBV6-5 to TRBJ1-5, with D possibly matching TRBD1 (6 bases). Per the germline V gene, CDR1 is MNHEY and CDR2 is SVGAGI. The ends were cut back, 5 bases at V and 2 bases at J, with 13 bases in the middle. The CDR3 totals 15 residues. The CDR3 is CASSTRGSGNQPQHF. DNA of the CDR3: TGTGCCAGCAGTACCAGGGGTAGTGGCAATCAGCCCCAGCATTTT.

The chain has TRBV28 and TRBJ2-7; TRBD1 agrees at 7 bases. Unmatched junction bases numbered 5, after V lost 6 bases and J lost 3 bases. This CDR3 region has 13 residues. Germline V CDR1 and CDR2: MDHEN, SYDVKM. CDR3 residues: CASSPDRIYEQYF. The CDR3 DNA follows: TGTGCCAGCAGCCCGGACAGGATCTACGAGCAGTACTTC.

The chain carries TRBV5-6 and TRBJ2-1, with unresolved D. V was cut by 3 bases and J by 9 bases, with 10 bases left in between. The CDR3 extends over 12 amino acids. Germline values: CDR1 SGHDT, CDR2 YYEEEE. CDR3 residues: CASSSRPGEQFF. As DNA, the CDR3 is TGTGCCAGCAGCTCCCGCCCGGGTGAGCAGTTCTTC.

DNA for the CDR3: TGTGCCAGCTCACCCGGGGGAGAGACCCAGTACTTC. Residues: CASSPGGETQYF. V usage is TRBV18 and J usage is TRBJ2-5; the D gene is possibly TRBD2 (6 bases). Germline CDR1 KGHSH, CDR2 LQKENI. With 3 bases removed from V and 4 bases from J, the gap between germline ends came to 6 bases. This CDR3 has 12 residues.

This clone was seen a single time. This sequence joins TRBV7-8 and TRBJ2-1; D possibly corresponds to TRBD1 (6 bases). Trimming took off 7 bases at V and 7 bases at J, with 20 bases between the two ends. This CDR3 spans 15 amino acids. Per the germline V gene, CDR1 is SGHVS and CDR2 is FQNEAQ. DNA of the CDR3: TGTGCCAGCACACTAGGTACCAACAGGGTTAATGAGCAGTTCTTC. Translation: CASTLGTNRVNEQFF.

The V and J genes are TRBV11-3 and TRBJ2-5; D perhaps matches TRBD1 (7 bases). Germline CDR1 and CDR2: SGHNT and YENEEA. The CDR3 extends over 15 amino acids. Trimming stripped 5 bases from V and 4 bases from J, with 17 bases between. The CDR3 sequence is CASSNAGNRGETQYF. The CDR3 DNA reads TGTGCCAGCAGCAACGCGGGAAACAGGGGAGAGACCCAGTACTTC.

This clone is medium-sized within its sample. The V call is TRBV5-1, the J call TRBJ2-7; 9 positions match TRBD1. CDR1 is SGHRS and CDR2 is YFSETQ in the germline V gene. This CDR3 spans 16 amino acids. V lost 4 bases and J lost 1; bases outside the gene matches: 9. The CDR3 sequence is CASSPKQGATSYEQYF. The CDR3 DNA follows: TGCGCCAGCAGCCCGAAACAGGGGGCAACTTCCTACGAGCAGTACTTC.

The V gene is TRBV11-3, the J gene TRBJ1-5, with D unresolved. V was pared by 5 bases and J by 6 bases, with 11 bases between. Germline CDR1 reads SGHNT; CDR2 reads YENEEA. The CDR3 is made up of 13 amino acids. The CDR3 DNA reads as TGTGCCAGCAGCCCCCTAGGTCGTCAGCCCCAGCATTTT. It is translated as CASSPLGRQPQHF.

CDR3 sequence (DNA): TGTGCCAGCAGTTCCCCGGGACAAGGCGTGCTGGATTCACCCCTCCACTTT. Residues: CASSSPGQGVLDSPLHF. This sequence joins TRBV27 and TRBJ1-6; D may be TRBD1 (6 bases). The CDR3 is 17 amino acids. Germline V gene sequence: CDR1 MNHEY, CDR2 SMNVEV (reference sequence). Trimming removed 4 bases from V and 8 bases from J, with 21 bases in between.

The chain links TRBV7-3 to TRBJ2-2, with a tentative D call TRBD1 (5 bases). The length of the CDR3 is 16 residues. The germline V gene has CDR1 SGHTA and CDR2 FQGTGA. V was cut by 1 base and J by 1 base, with 10 bases left in between. The CDR3 spells CASSLIAGKNTGELFF. The DNA for the CDR3 is TGTGCCAGCAGCTTAATAGCAGGGAAGAACACCGGGGAGCTGTTTTTT.

The chain recombines TRBV7-2 with TRBJ1-5, with D possibly being TRBD1 (5 bases). Trimming took off 0 bases at V and 5 bases at J, with 11 bases between the two ends. The CDR3 has 15 amino acids. The germline gives CDR1 SGHTA, CDR2 FQGNSA. In nucleotides, the CDR3 is TGTGCCAGCAGCTTAGCGGGGGGGGGTGATCAGCCCCAGCATTTT. This encodes CASSLAGGGDQPQHF.

In DNA, the CDR3 is TGTGCCAGCAGCCCCTCCCCCTTGGAACGCTTCCTCCACTTT. This codes for CASSPSPLERFLHF. The V and J genes are TRBV7-9 and TRBJ1-6; D uncertain. Germline V gene lookup returns CDR1 SEHNR and CDR2 FQNEAQ (reference sequence). The CDR3 runs 14 residues. V was pared by 5 bases and J by 15 bases, with 20 bases between.

The rearrangement links TRBV9 to TRBJ2-3; perhaps TRBD2 as D (6 bases). This CDR3 region has 15 residues. Trimming removed 2 bases from V and 2 bases from J, with 12 bases in between. Germline CDR1 reads SGDLS; CDR2 reads YYNGEE. The CDR3 sequence: CASSVGGGYTDTQYF. The DNA of the CDR3 is TGTGCCAGCAGCGTGGGTGGAGGGTACACAGATACGCAGTATTTT.

V usage is TRBV30 and J usage is TRBJ2-4; either TRBD1 or TRBD2 may supply D (7 bases each). Trimming removed 3 bases from V and 0 bases from J, with 21 bases in between. CDR3 length equals 18 residues. Germline CDR1 GTSNPN, CDR2 SVGIG (reference sequence). CDR3 bases: TGTGCCTGGAGCATCCCCAGGGGGGGGACGAGAGCCAAAAACATTCAGTACTTC. Translated, it gives CAWSIPRGGTRAKNIQYF. The complete variable domain, with remaining parts taken from reference TRBV30 and TRBJ2-4, reads SQTIHQWPATLVQPVGSPLSLECTVEGTSNPNLYWYRQAAGRGLQLLFYSVGIGQISSEVPQNLSASRPQDRQFILSSKKLLLSDSGFYLCAWSIPRGGTRAKNIQYFGAGTRLSVL.

This clone was counted between two and nine times. The chain carries TRBV10-3 and TRBJ1-2, with D uncertain. V was shortened by 2 bases and J by 3 bases, with 7 bases between the two germline ends. The CDR3 runs to 13 residues. Germline CDR1 is ENHRY and CDR2 is SYGVKD. DNA for the CDR3: TGTGCCATCAGTGAGGTGGTTTACTATGGCTACACCTTC. It codes for CAISEVVYYGYTF.

CDR3 protein: CASTPGTGGHSPLHF. The CDR3 nucleotides are TGTGCCAGCACTCCTGGGACAGGGGGCCATTCACCCCTCCACTTT. The chain has TRBV2 and TRBJ1-6; TRBD1 matches 12 bases. The V segment lost 7 bases and the J segment 8 bases; nucleotides outside the gene matches: 6. This CDR3 is 15 amino acids long. Germline CDR1 reads SNHLY; CDR2 reads FYNNEI.

The CDR3 DNA reads as TGTGCCAGCAGTTCCCTTTCGTCCTATGGCTACACCTTC. Its translation is CASSSLSSYGYTF. This chain connects TRBV28 to TRBJ1-2, with D hard to call. CDR3 size: 13 residues. Trimming pared 4 bases from V and 4 bases from J, leaving 10 bases between. Germline CDR1 MDHEN, CDR2 SYDVKM.

This clone came up a few times. The chain combines TRBV28 with TRBJ2-7, with 8 bases aligning to TRBD1. V dropped 5 bases and J dropped 3; count of bases not matched to a gene: 6. CDR3 length: 14 residues. Germline loops: CDR1 MDHEN, CDR2 SYDVKM. CDR3 loop: CASSAPDRGYEQYF. CDR3 DNA: TGTGCCAGCAGTGCGCCCGACAGGGGCTACGAGCAGTACTTC.

As DNA, the CDR3 is TGCGCCAGCAGCTTTGCCAGAGACTCTGGAAACACCATATATTTT. As protein: CASSFARDSGNTIYF. The V call is TRBV5-1, the J call TRBJ1-3, with D uncertain. This CDR3 has 15 residues. V was pared by 2 bases and J by 0 bases, with 9 bases between. Germline CDR1 is SGHRS and CDR2 is YFSETQ.

This rearrangement joins TRBV10-3 to TRBJ1-1; D is uncertain. This CDR3 comprises 12 residues. Looked up from germline, CDR1 is ENHRY and CDR2 is SYGVKD. The ends were cut back, 2 bases at V and 6 bases at J, with 7 bases in the middle. CDR3 coding DNA: TGTGCCATCAGTGAGCGGGAGTCTGAAGCTTTCTTT. Its translation: CAISERESEAFF.

This sequence joins TRBV5-6 and TRBJ2-3; 13 positions match TRBD2. V lost 3 bases, J lost 2 bases, and 6 bases stayed unmatched. This CDR3 is 17 amino acids long. Germline V gene sequence: CDR1 SGHDT, CDR2 YYEEEE. CDR3: CASSSGLAGDLTDTQYF. CDR3 nucleotides: TGTGCCAGCAGCTCCGGACTAGCGGGGGACCTCACAGATACGCAGTATTTT.

The rearrangement uses TRBV11-3 and TRBJ2-5; no firm D call. CDR1 is SGHNT, CDR2 YENEEA, per germline. The CDR3 has 12 amino acids. Trimming took 2 bases from V and 7 from J, leaving 8 bases between them. As DNA, the CDR3 is TGTGCCAGCAGCTTAAACCTCGGGACCCAGTACTTC. Amino acid sequence: CASSLNLGTQYF.

The chain joins TRBV9 to TRBJ1-5; 7 bases are a match to TRBD1. This CDR3 is 14 amino acids long. Germline V lookup: CDR1 SGDLS, CDR2 YYNGEE. The V gene end was trimmed by 0 bases and the J gene end by 5 bases; junction bases not matched to a gene: 2. The CDR3, as DNA: TGTGCCAGCAGCGTAGCAGGGGGGCATCAGCCCCAGCATTTT. Translating it yields CASSVAGGHQPQHF.

V usage is TRBV25-1 and J usage is TRBJ2-7, with 9 bases matching TRBD1. This CDR3 contains 15 residues. V shed 5 bases, J shed 6 bases, and the junction held 11 bases outside the gene matches. Germline V CDR1 and CDR2: MGHDK, SYGVNS. The CDR3 reads CASSITGTGTREQYF. The CDR3, as DNA: TGTGCCAGCAGTATAACCGGGACAGGGACACGCGAGCAGTACTTC.

This clone was detected once. V gene TRBV5-1 combines with J gene TRBJ2-4; D possibly matches TRBD1 or TRBD2 (5 bases each). CDR1 and CDR2 (germline): SGHRS, YFSETQ. The CDR3 loop spans 16 amino acids. V dropped 4 bases and J dropped 2 bases, with 16 bases sitting between them. CDR3 nucleotide sequence: TGCGCCAGCAGCAGAGGGGTATTGGGGACCAAAAACATTCAGTACTTC. It translates to CASSRGVLGTKNIQYF.